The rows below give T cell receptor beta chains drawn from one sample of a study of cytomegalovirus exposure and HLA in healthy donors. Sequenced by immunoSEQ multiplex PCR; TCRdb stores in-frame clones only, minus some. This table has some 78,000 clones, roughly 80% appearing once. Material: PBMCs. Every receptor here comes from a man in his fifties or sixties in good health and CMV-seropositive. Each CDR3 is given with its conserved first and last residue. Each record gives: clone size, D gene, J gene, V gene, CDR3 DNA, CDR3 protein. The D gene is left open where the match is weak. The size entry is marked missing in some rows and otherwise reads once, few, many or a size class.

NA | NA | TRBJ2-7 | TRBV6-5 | TGTGCCAGCAGTTACTCGAGAGGTCTCCAATACGAGCAGTACTTC | CASSYSRGLQYEQYF
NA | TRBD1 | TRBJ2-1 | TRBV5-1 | TGCGCCAGCAGCATAGGGACAGTCGTCAATCTCTACAATGAGCAGTTCTTC | CASSIGTVVNLYNEQFF
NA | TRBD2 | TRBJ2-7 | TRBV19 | TGTGCCAGTAGTAGAGGGGCCCAGCGGGGATCCTCCGAGCAGTACTTC | CASSRGAQRGSSEQYF
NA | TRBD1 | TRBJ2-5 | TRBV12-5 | TGTGCTAGTGGTTTGGACAGGGGACGAGAGACCCAGTACTTC | CASGLDRGRETQYF
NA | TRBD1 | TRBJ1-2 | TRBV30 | TGTGCCTGGAGTGTACTCGGACAGGGGTTTGGCTACACCTTC | CAWSVLGQGFGYTF
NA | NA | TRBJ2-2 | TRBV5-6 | TGTGCCAGCAGCATCAACTGGGGGGCCGGGGAGCTGTTTTTT | CASSINWGAGELFF
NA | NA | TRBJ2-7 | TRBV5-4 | TGTGCCAGCAGCTTTGGACAGTCCTACGAGCAGTACTTC | CASSFGQSYEQYF
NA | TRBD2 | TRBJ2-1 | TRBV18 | TGTGCCAGCTCCCGGATGGCTAGCGGGAGCAATGAGCAGTTCTTC | CASSRMASGSNEQFF
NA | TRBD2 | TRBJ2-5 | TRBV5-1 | TGCGCCAGCAGCTTCGGGGCGGGAGAAGAGGAGACCCAGTACTTC | CASSFGAGEEETQYF
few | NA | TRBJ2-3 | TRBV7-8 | TGTGCCAGCAGCTCCGGACTCGGATCTAGCACAGATACGCAGTATTTT | CASSSGLGSSTDTQYF
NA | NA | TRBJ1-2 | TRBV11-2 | TGTGCCAGCAGCTCCTCGTTCGGGGGTATTGGCTACACCTTC | CASSSSFGGIGYTF
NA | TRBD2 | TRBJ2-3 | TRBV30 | TGTGCCTGGGGAACTCAACTAGCGGGGACCACAGATACGCAGTATTTT | CAWGTQLAGTTDTQYF
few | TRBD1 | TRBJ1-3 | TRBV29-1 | TGCAGCGTCGGGAAACCGGGACAGGGCTTCGATGGAAACACCATATATTTT | CSVGKPGQGFDGNTIYF
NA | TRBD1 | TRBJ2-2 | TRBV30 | TGTGCCTGGGGACCGTGGGGACAGGGGGCCAACACCGGGGAGCTGTTTTTT | CAWGPWGQGANTGELFF
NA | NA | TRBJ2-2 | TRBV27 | TGTGCCAGCAGTTTGAGGTGGGACACCGGGGAGCTGTTTTTT | CASSLRWDTGELFF
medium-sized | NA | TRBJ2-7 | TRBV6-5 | TGTGCCAGCAGTTACGGTGGAGTTGCCTTAGGCGAGCAGTACTTC | CASSYGGVALGEQYF
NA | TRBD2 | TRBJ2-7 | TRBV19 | TGTGCCAGTACCCAAGTAGCGGGACTCCGGGAGCAGTACTTC | CASTQVAGLREQYF
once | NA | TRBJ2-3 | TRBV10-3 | TGTGCCACCACTGCCACAGATACGCAGTATTTT | CATTATDTQYF
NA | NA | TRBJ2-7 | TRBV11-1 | TGTGCCAGCAGCTTCCATAGGGGACAAATCCAGGGGAACGACGAGCAGTACTTC | CASSFHRGQIQGNDEQYF
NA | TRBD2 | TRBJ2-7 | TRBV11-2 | TGTGCCAGCAGCTCAAGAACCGGGACTAGCGGGCACGAGCAGTACTTC | CASSSRTGTSGHEQYF
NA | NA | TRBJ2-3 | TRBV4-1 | TGCGCCAGCAGCCCGTACCTAATCAATACGCAGTATTTT | CASSPYLINTQYF
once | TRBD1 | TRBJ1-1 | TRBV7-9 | TGTGCCAGCAGCCGGACAGGGGGCTCTGTAGCTTTCTTT | CASSRTGGSVAFF
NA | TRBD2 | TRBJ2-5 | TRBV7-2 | TGTGCCAGCAGCCCCGGGACTAGCGGGCCTCAAGAGACCCAGTACTTC | CASSPGTSGPQETQYF
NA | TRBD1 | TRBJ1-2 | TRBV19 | TGTGCCAGTAGTCCCGGGACAGGGGGATCCTATGGCTACACCTTC | CASSPGTGGSYGYTF
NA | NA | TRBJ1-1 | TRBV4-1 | TGCGCCAGCAGCCAAATGAGGGAGACTGAAGCTTTCTTT | CASSQMRETEAFF
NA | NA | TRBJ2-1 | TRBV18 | TGTGCCAGCTCACCCCTGGGGGGTTACAATGAGCAGTTCTTC | CASSPLGGYNEQFF
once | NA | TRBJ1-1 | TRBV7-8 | TGTGCCAGCAGCCCACGAGGTATGGTTCAAACTGAAGCTTTCTTT | CASSPRGMVQTEAFF
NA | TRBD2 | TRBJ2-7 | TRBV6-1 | TGTGCCAGCAGCCCCGGGACTAAAAACCACTTGGGGCAGTACTTC | CASSPGTKNHLGQYF
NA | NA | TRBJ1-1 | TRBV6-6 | TGTGCCAGCAGTCCTTCGACAGCTATGAACACTGAAGCTTTCTTT | CASSPSTAMNTEAFF
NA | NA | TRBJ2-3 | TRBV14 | TGTGCCAGCAGCCATTGGACAGCCACCTCTAGCACAGATACGCAGTATTTT | CASSHWTATSSTDTQYF
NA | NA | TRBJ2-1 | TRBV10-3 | TGTGCCAGCAGTCTCTCTTCCAATGAGCAGTTCTTC | CASSLSSNEQFF
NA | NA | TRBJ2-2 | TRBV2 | TGTGCCAGCAGTGCGGGGAGACCCGGGGAGCTGTTTTTT | CASSAGRPGELFF
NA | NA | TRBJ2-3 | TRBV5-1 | TGCGCCAGCAGCTTGGAGGGCGGGATACCTGGGGATACGCAGTATTTT | CASSLEGGIPGDTQYF
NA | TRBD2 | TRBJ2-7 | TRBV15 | TGTGCCACCAGCAGAGATTATTCTAGCGGGGGAAGAGACTACGAGCAGTACTTC | CATSRDYSSGGRDYEQYF
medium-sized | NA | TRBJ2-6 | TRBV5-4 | TGTGCCAGCAGCTCACCGGGTGTATCGTCTGGGGCCAACGTCCTGACTTTC | CASSSPGVSSGANVLTF
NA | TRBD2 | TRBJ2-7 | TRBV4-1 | TGCGCCAGCAGCCAAGACCACCTGACTAGCGGGACCCTCTCCTACGAGCAGTACTTC | CASSQDHLTSGTLSYEQYF
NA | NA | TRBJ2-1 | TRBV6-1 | TGTGCCAGCAGTGTGTCACAGGGGACTTACAATGAGCAGTTCTTC | CASSVSQGTYNEQFF
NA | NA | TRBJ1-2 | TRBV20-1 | TGCAGTGCTGAAAGGCCAGGGGGCTACACCTTC | CSAERPGGYTF
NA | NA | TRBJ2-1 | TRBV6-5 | TGTGCCAGCAGTCCCGGGATCTACAATGAGCAGTTCTTC | CASSPGIYNEQFF
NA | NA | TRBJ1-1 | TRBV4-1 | TGCGCCAGCAGCCGTGTGCAGGGCGGGAACACTGAAGCTTTCTTT | CASSRVQGGNTEAFF
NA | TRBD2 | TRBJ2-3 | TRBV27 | TGTGCCAGCAGTTTCGCTAGCGGGATATCAGATACGCAGTATTTT | CASSFASGISDTQYF
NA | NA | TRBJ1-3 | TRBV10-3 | TGTGCCATCAGTGAGTCGGAGGCTTGGGCTGGAAACACCATATATTTT | CAISESEAWAGNTIYF
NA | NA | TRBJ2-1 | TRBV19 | TGTGCCAGTAGTATTAACCTTGCAGGGGGGCATAATGAGCAGTTCTTC | CASSINLAGGHNEQFF
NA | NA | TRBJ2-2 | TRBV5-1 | TGCGCCAGCAGCCTTACAGGGGCGGGGACCGGGGAGCTGTTTTTT | CASSLTGAGTGELFF
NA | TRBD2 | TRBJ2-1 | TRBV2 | TGTGCCAGCAGTGGTGGAACTAGCGGGAGGGCTAATGAGCAGTTCTTC | CASSGGTSGRANEQFF
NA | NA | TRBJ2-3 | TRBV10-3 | TGTGCCATCAGTGAGAACAAGCAGGGGACAGATACGCAGTATTTT | CAISENKQGTDTQYF
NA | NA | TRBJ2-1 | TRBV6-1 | TGTGCCAGCACCTTCGACAGGAACAATGAGCAGTTCTTC | CASTFDRNNEQFF
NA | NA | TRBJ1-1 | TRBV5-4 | TGTGCCAGCAGCCCAGCGCCGGGGAACACTGAAGCTTTCTTT | CASSPAPGNTEAFF
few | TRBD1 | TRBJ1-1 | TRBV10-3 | TGTGCCATCACCCGGGACAGGGACACTGAAGCTTTCTTT | CAITRDRDTEAFF
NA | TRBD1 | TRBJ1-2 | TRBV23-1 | TGCGCCAGCAGTCAATCCCCCGCCAGACAGGGAAACTATGGCTACACCTTC | CASSQSPARQGNYGYTF
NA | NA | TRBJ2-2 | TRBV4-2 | TGTGCCAGCAGCCAAGATCCGGACTTCGGGGAGCTGTTTTTT | CASSQDPDFGELFF
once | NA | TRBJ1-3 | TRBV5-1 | TGCGCCAGCAGCTTGGTTGGGCAGGGCAATCCAGGAAACACCATATATTTT | CASSLVGQGNPGNTIYF
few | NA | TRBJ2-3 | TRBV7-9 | TGTGCCAGCAGCGCAGAGGGCACAGATACGCAGTATTTT | CASSAEGTDTQYF
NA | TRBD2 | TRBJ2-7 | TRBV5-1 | TGCGCCAGCAGCTTGGATGGCGGGAGGGCCTCCGACGAGCAGTACTTC | CASSLDGGRASDEQYF
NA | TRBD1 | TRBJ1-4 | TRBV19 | TGTGCCAGTAGTCCTCGGACAGGGGGCCGCGAAAAACTGTTTTTT | CASSPRTGGREKLFF
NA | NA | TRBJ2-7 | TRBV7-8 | TGTGCCAGCAGCTCGCGATTGGGCGACCCTTACGAGCAGTACTTC | CASSSRLGDPYEQYF
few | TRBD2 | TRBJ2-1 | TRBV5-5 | TGTGCCAGCAGCGCCCTAGCGGGGAGCTCCTACAATGAGCAGTTCTTC | CASSALAGSSYNEQFF
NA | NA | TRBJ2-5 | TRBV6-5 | TGTGCCAGCAGTTCCCCAGGGATAGAGACCCAGTACTTC | CASSSPGIETQYF
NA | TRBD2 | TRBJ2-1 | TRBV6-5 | TGTGCCGCGGGCGGGAGGACCCCAAAGCAGTTCTTC | CAAGGRTPKQFF
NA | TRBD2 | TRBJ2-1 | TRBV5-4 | TGTGCCAGCAGCTCCCGCAATAGCGGGAGTCTTTCCAATGAGCAGTTCTTC | CASSSRNSGSLSNEQFF